The 6 T cell receptor beta chains in this list originate from one sample, sequenced in a study of blood T cell repertoires in COVID-19. The table came from immunoSEQ multiplex PCR; TCRdb's copy has only in-frame clones and leaves some out. The data hold 300,000 to 400,000 clones, with more than 70% observed a single time. Material: peripheral blood. The receptors were sampled from a woman aged 55 to 70 with COVID-19, enrolled during active disease.

This CDR3 reads CASRSGTSGGVSPRTDTQYF. CDR3 nucleotides: TGTGCCAGCCGATCCGGGACTAGCGGGGGGGTGTCGCCTCGCACAGATACGCAGTATTTT. The V gene is TRBV19, the J gene TRBJ2-3; 16 bases align to TRBD2. The CDR3 contains 20 residues. The junction had 16 bases not matched to a gene; V was cut back by 9 bases and J by 1 base. The V gene's germline CDR1 is LNHDA and CDR2 SQIVND (reference sequence).

V and J are TRBV19 and TRBJ2-1, with D tentatively TRBD2 (7 bases). Trimming shortened V by 3 bases and J by 8 bases, and 14 bases separated the two germline ends. There are 14 residues in the CDR3. Germline CDR1 and CDR2: LNHDA and SQIVND (reference sequence). The CDR3 sequence: CASSITQGRDEQFF. The CDR3 DNA is TGTGCCAGTAGTATTACCCAGGGGAGGGATGAGCAGTTCTTC.

A few counts support this clone. V gene TRBV9 combines with J gene TRBJ1-5; 7 bases are a match to TRBD1. The CDR3 runs 14 residues. Germline V CDR1 and CDR2: SGDLS, YYNGEE. The junction had 4 bases not matched to a gene; V was cut back by 3 bases and J by 4 bases. This CDR3 is CASSADRVNQPQHF. The DNA of the CDR3 is TGTGCCAGCAGCGCCGACAGGGTTAATCAGCCCCAGCATTTT.

This clone was counted once. The rearrangement links TRBV15 to TRBJ2-1; possible D gene TRBD1, 6 bases. Trimming left V 2 bases short and J 8 bases short, with 13 bases between. This CDR3 region has 14 residues. The germline V gene encodes CDR1 LNHNV and CDR2 YYDKDF (reference sequence). CDR3: CATSRSQGGYEQFF. The CDR3 DNA follows: TGTGCCACCAGCAGATCCCAAGGGGGTTATGAGCAGTTCTTC.

The chain carries TRBV12-5 and TRBJ2-2; 10 bases are shared with TRBD2. The CDR3 is made up of 17 amino acids. V lost 3 bases, J lost 7 bases, and 11 bases stayed unmatched. From germline, CDR1 is LGHNT and CDR2 FRNRAP. CDR3 amino acids: CASGFWLAGVDLGELFF. DNA of the CDR3: TGTGCTAGTGGTTTTTGGCTAGCGGGGGTCGACCTCGGGGAGCTGTTTTTT.

The chain employs TRBV29-1 and TRBJ2-6, with D tentatively TRBD1 (6 bases). Germline V gene lookup returns CDR1 SQVTM and CDR2 ANQGSEA. V lost 4 bases and J 4 bases, leaving 14 bases between the germline ends. There are 15 residues in the CDR3. This chain's CDR3 is CSVGVGGTGANVLTF. The CDR3 coding sequence is TGCAGCGTTGGAGTAGGGGGAACCGGGGCCAACGTCCTGACTTTC.